This T cell receptor beta chain was documented in a study of cytomegalovirus exposure and HLA in healthy donors. The PCR made use of 60 Vbeta and 13 Jbeta primers. Sequenced by immunoSEQ multiplex PCR; TCRdb stores in-frame clones only, minus some. The sample has 75,000 to 95,000 clones; about 81% are singletons. About this clone: Its matching antigen is unknown. In the same sample, other DNA sequences code for this CDR3.

The ends were cut back, 3 bases at V and 1 base at J, with 9 bases in the middle. The CDR3 runs to 14 residues. From germline, CDR1 is MNHEY and CDR2 SMNVEV (reference sequence). Findings of the study overall: A later analysis reportedly found that, within productive TCRs, an Asian-associated ancestry cluster had fewer N-insertions than the mean observed across the roughly 700 donors.

Sequenced material: PBMCs. This sequence was found in a man aged 18 to 29 in good health and CMV-seronegative. V and J are TRBV27 and TRBJ1-1; D gene unclear. CDR3 DNA: TGTGCCAGCAGTTTGTTGGCAGGGAACACTGAAGCTTTCTTT. The encoded protein is CASSLLAGNTEAFF.